This T cell receptor (beta chain) was documented in a study of neoadjuvant nivolumab and ipilimumab in lung cancer. Sequenced by immunoSEQ multiplex PCR; TCRdb stores in-frame clones only, minus some. Here the sample spans some 30,000 clones, approximately 90% being singletons. In regard to this clone: Antigen specificity is unknown.

Study-wide points: TCR richness and clonality were higher in tumors than adjacent uninvolved lung. A small number of samples were TCR sequenced.

The source was peripheral blood, collected after neoadjuvant nivolumab, alone or with ipilimumab, at or shortly before surgery. This sequence originates from an adult with non-small cell lung cancer.

As DNA, the CDR3 is TGTGCCATCAGCGACCCTAAACTTGGACAGAACTATAATTCACCCCTCCACTTT. This gives the protein CAISDPKLGQNYNSPLHF. V usage is TRBV10-3 and J usage is TRBJ1-6; TRBD1 might be the D (6 bases). The CDR3 runs 18 residues. Germline V lookup: CDR1 ENHRY, CDR2 SYGVKD. V was cut by 6 bases and J by 3 bases, with 21 bases left in between.